These T cell receptor beta chains were read from a single sample in a study of CD8 T cells in ankylosing spondylitis. TCRdb re-called the 5' RACE reads with MiXCR, one entry per CDR3 protein. Counted here are fewer than 130,000 distinct CDR3 sequences, around 24% occurring once; the ten biggest clones make up roughly an eighth. The sample was synovial fluid, either unsorted or a sorted T cell fraction (not recorded which). Source of these receptors: a male donor with ankylosing spondylitis. Each CDR3 is given without its conserved first and last residue. A clone size is listed for some rows: how often the clone was seen (once, few, many), or a class if it is expanded.

v_call: TRBV20-1; clone_size: NA; j_call: TRBJ2-5; cdr3_aa: SARGDLKETQY
v_call: TRBV29-1; clone_size: NA; j_call: TRBJ2-5; cdr3_aa: SVGEQETQY
v_call: TRBV7-7; clone_size: NA; j_call: TRBJ2-2; cdr3_aa: ASSPTGPPNTGELF
v_call: TRBV21-1; clone_size: few; j_call: TRBJ2-1; cdr3_aa: ASSKANLAGDYNEQF
v_call: TRBV29-1; clone_size: few; j_call: TRBJ2-3; cdr3_aa: SVDVRSSEYTDTQY
v_call: TRBV12-3/TRBV12-4; clone_size: NA; j_call: TRBJ1-5; cdr3_aa: ATQFSGGGQPQH
v_call: TRBV30; clone_size: once; j_call: TRBJ2-7; cdr3_aa: AGGQGAYEQY
v_call: TRBV20-1; clone_size: many; j_call: TRBJ2-1; cdr3_aa: SASSGRDTYNEQF
v_call: TRBV2; clone_size: NA; j_call: TRBJ1-4; cdr3_aa: ASKDSGTNEKLF
v_call: TRBV10-2; clone_size: few; j_call: TRBJ1-1; cdr3_aa: ASSEENTEAF
v_call: TRBV7-7; clone_size: few; j_call: TRBJ2-5; cdr3_aa: ASSLSGERRETQY
v_call: TRBV29-1; clone_size: many; j_call: TRBJ1-3; cdr3_aa: SVVGGATGNTIY
v_call: TRBV5-1; clone_size: few; j_call: TRBJ2-5; cdr3_aa: ASRGILAGEETQY
v_call: TRBV7-8; clone_size: NA; j_call: TRBJ2-1; cdr3_aa: ASSSDRYPYNEQF
v_call: TRBV18; clone_size: NA; j_call: TRBJ2-1; cdr3_aa: ASSPSVRREAGYNEQF
v_call: TRBV7-2; clone_size: NA; j_call: TRBJ1-1; cdr3_aa: ASSSRGGRSEAF
v_call: TRBV20-1; clone_size: many; j_call: TRBJ2-1; cdr3_aa: SARSGSYNEQF
v_call: TRBV29-1; clone_size: NA; j_call: TRBJ2-1; cdr3_aa: SVANADRGDVYEQF
v_call: TRBV5-1; clone_size: NA; j_call: TRBJ1-2; cdr3_aa: ASSFDRGDYGYT
v_call: TRBV7-2; clone_size: NA; j_call: TRBJ2-7; cdr3_aa: ASSLVGGGGHEQY
v_call: TRBV2; clone_size: NA; j_call: TRBJ1-1; cdr3_aa: ASGRGTGLNTEAF